This T cell receptor beta chain was profiled in a study of blood T cell repertoires in COVID-19. Overall study: Researchers got acute and convalescent COVID-19 samples from the United States, Italy and Spain. The analysed material was cDNA or gDNA that came from T cells, B-cell-depleted T cells, or PBMCs.

As processed by the authors: Counts of nucleated cells, estimated from reference gene primer amplification, were obtained. Repertoires were generated with immunoSEQ multiplex PCR, while TCRdb's copy carries only in-frame clones and drops some. V, J and clone size reflect that table, while D and trimming were determined from the DNA. The sample lists about 260,000 clones, less than 90% occurring once. Germline CDR1 MNHEY, CDR2 SMNVEV (reference sequence). Germline trimming cut 2 bases from V and 8 bases from J; bases unmatched to any gene: 8. The length of the CDR3 is 15 residues. The sequenced sample consisted of peripheral blood. This TCR was sampled from a woman in her thirties or forties who had recovered from COVID-19. V usage is TRBV27 and J usage is TRBJ2-1, with TRBD1 identical over 8 bases. The CDR3 DNA is TGTGCCAGCAGTTTAAGACAGGGGATTTCCCATGAGCAGTTCTTC. It translates to CASSLRQGISHEQFF.